One sample yielded the 14 T cell receptor beta chains listed below, sequenced in a study of cytomegalovirus exposure and HLA in healthy donors. The study ran its PCR with 60 Vbeta and 13 Jbeta primers. Generated by immunoSEQ multiplex PCR, the TCRdb table keeps only in-frame clones and is missing some. The sample carries more than 110,000 clones, approximately 80% recorded once. Specimen: PBMCs. The receptors stem from a male donor in good health and CMV-seronegative.

This clone came up a few times. This sequence joins TRBV6-1 and TRBJ2-5, with a weak D call TRBD2 (6 bases). There are 15 residues in the CDR3. Between the trimmed V and J ends, which lost 2 bases and 3 bases, there was a span of 13 bases. CDR1 and CDR2 from the germline V gene are MNHNS and SASEGT. CDR3 coding DNA: TGTGCCAGCAGTGAATTTGCTAGCGTTAAAGAGACCCAGTACTTC. This gives the protein CASSEFASVKETQYF.

This clone was recorded only once. The rearrangement joins TRBV7-8 to TRBJ1-1; D not resolved. Germline V lookup: CDR1 SGHVS, CDR2 FQNEAQ. This CDR3 region has 15 residues. V lost 5 bases, J lost 4 bases, and 17 bases lay in between. The CDR3 spells CASSTRVREGTEAFF. The CDR3 nucleotides read TGTGCCAGCAGCACCCGCGTTAGGGAGGGCACTGAAGCTTTCTTT.

The rearrangement links TRBV5-1 to TRBJ1-1; 8 bases match TRBD1. The CDR3 loop spans 14 amino acids. CDR1 and CDR2 (germline): SGHRS, YFSETQ. Germline trimming cut 2 bases from V and 5 bases from J; bases unmatched to any gene: 5. The CDR3 nucleotides are TGCGCCAGCAGCTTTACAGGGGGTAAAACTGAAGCTTTCTTT. Its protein product is CASSFTGGKTEAFF.

V and J are TRBV19 and TRBJ1-2; 7 bases match TRBD1. The trim removed 6 bases at V and 4 bases at J, leaving 5 bases unmatched. The CDR3 runs 13 residues. Germline values: CDR1 LNHDA, CDR2 SQIVND (reference sequence). The CDR3 region is CASSRDRRYGYTF. The DNA of the CDR3 is TGTGCCAGTAGCAGGGACAGACGCTATGGCTACACCTTC.

This clone was seen just once. The chain uses TRBV19 and TRBJ2-7, with 9 positions matching TRBD1. Germline CDR1 is LNHDA and CDR2 is SQIVND (reference sequence). This CDR3 is built from 14 residues. J lost 6 bases, V lost 6 bases, and 9 bases had no gene match. Here the CDR3 DNA reads TGTGCCAGTAGCCCACCGGGACAGGGTTCCGAGCAGTACTTC. Translated, it gives CASSPPGQGSEQYF.

The chain is built from TRBV29-1 and TRBJ1-3; maybe TRBD1 (5 bases). The CDR3 has 14 amino acids. In germline, CDR1 is SQVTM, CDR2 ANQGSEA. V lost 4 bases and J lost 2, with 12 bases in between. CDR3: CSVAKGTTGNTIYF. The CDR3 coding sequence is TGCAGCGTTGCAAAGGGGACTACTGGAAACACCATATATTTT.

This clone has a handful of counts. This chain links TRBV5-1 with TRBJ2-3; the D gene is possibly TRBD2 (7 bases). The germline V gene has CDR1 SGHRS and CDR2 YFSETQ. The CDR3 spans 15 residues. V lost 9 bases to trimming and J lost 0 bases, with 17 bases between them. The CDR3 DNA reads TGCGCCACCGGCCGAGGGGGGGCTAGCACAGATACGCAGTATTTT. This sequence encodes CATGRGGASTDTQYF.

The genes are TRBV12-2 and TRBJ2-5; no check of the table's D call, TRBD2, against the DNA was made. TRBV12-2 corresponds to a pseudogene. The CDR3 is 17 amino acids. The chain's CDR3 is CASRLATTSGKQETQYF. Here the CDR3 DNA reads TGTGCAAGTCGCTTAGCGACGACTAGCGGGAAACAAGAGACCCAGTACTTC.

The chain couples TRBV12-5 to TRBJ1-1; D remains unclear. This CDR3 has 11 amino acids. Per the germline V gene, CDR1 is LGHNT and CDR2 is FRNRAP. Trimming removed 0 bases from V and 10 bases from J, with 6 bases in between. This CDR3 reads CASGLVARAFF. The CDR3 DNA reads TGTGCTAGTGGTTTGGTAGCTAGAGCTTTCTTT.

In this sample, this clone turned up a few times. The rearrangement joins TRBV19 to TRBJ1-2; D is undetermined. The germline V and J ends were trimmed by 2 bases and 4 bases, with 8 bases remaining between them. Germline V CDR1 and CDR2: LNHDA, SQIVND (reference sequence). This CDR3 has 13 residues. The CDR3, as DNA: TGTGCCAGTAGTATAACGGGAACCTATGGCTACACCTTC. It yields the protein CASSITGTYGYTF.

This chain joins TRBV21-1 and TRBJ2-7; the D call TRBD2 from the table was never checked on the DNA. TRBV21-1 counts as a pseudogene. The CDR3 contains 13 residues. The CDR3 reads CASSRSWSYEQYF. The CDR3 region has the DNA TGTGCCAGCAGCCGGAGCTGGTCCTACGAGCAGTACTTC.

V and J are TRBV28 and TRBJ1-5; D gene ambiguous. CDR3 size: 17 residues. Germline values: CDR1 MDHEN, CDR2 SYDVKM. The ends were cut back, 6 bases at V and 6 bases at J, with 24 bases in the middle. The CDR3 coding sequence is TGTGCCAGCAGCTCCCCGCTTTCTCGGGGTGCTAGTCAGCCCCAGCATTTT. Amino acid sequence: CASSSPLSRGASQPQHF.

The V and J genes are TRBV19 and TRBJ2-1; 13 bases fit TRBD2. This CDR3 has 17 residues. Trimming at V came to 10 bases and at J to 0 bases, leaving 9 bases not matched to a gene. Per the germline V gene, CDR1 is LNHDA and CDR2 is SQIVND (reference sequence). The chain's CDR3 is CATLGLAGVGSYNEQFF. DNA for the CDR3: TGTGCCACCCTCGGACTAGCGGGGGTCGGCTCCTACAATGAGCAGTTCTTC.

The chain combines TRBV5-1 with TRBJ2-5; D might be TRBD2 (6 bases). V lost 4 bases to trimming and J lost 5 bases, with 12 bases between them. Germline V lookup: CDR1 SGHRS, CDR2 YFSETQ. CDR3 length: 13 amino acids. CDR3 DNA sequence: TGCGCCAGCAGCGCGGGAAGCGGGGAGACCCAGTACTTC. Translated: CASSAGSGETQYF.